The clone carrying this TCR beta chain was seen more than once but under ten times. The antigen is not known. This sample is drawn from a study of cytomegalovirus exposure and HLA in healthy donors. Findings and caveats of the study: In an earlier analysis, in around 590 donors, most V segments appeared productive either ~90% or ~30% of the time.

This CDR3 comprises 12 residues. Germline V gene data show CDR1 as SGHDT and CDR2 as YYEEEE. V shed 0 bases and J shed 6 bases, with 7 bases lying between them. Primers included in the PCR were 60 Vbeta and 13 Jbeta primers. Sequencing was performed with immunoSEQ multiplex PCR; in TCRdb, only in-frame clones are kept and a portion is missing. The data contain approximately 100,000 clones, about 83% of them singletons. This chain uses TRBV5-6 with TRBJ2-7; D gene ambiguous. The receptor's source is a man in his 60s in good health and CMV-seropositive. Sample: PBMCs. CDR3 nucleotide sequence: TGTGCCAGCAGCTTGGACGGTACCGAGCAGTACTTC. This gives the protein CASSLDGTEQYF.